The clone carrying this T cell receptor beta chain was seen a few times. Time point in this sample: patch test 1, 2 weeks after DPC sensitization. Regarding treatment: therapeutic diphenylcyclopropenone sensitization with weekly scalp DPC. At every patch-test visit, blood was drawn before the patch test was applied. Total RNA came from unfractionated whole blood. These data come from a study of human T cells and chemical hapten exposure. The library attached unique molecular identifiers to individual cDNA molecules. TCRdb independently ran MiXCR on the RACE reads; one entry per CDR3 protein. The sample includes 340,000 or so distinct CDR3 sequences, about 7% of them seen just once. The sample here was whole blood, taken in connection with sensitization to the hapten diphenylcyclopropenone (DPC). The receptor was derived from a woman younger than 35 with alopecia areata. Some clones in this sample may be carry-over from other donors' samples.

This chain's CDR3 is CASSVRPEAFF. CDR3 DNA sequence: TGTGCCAGCAGTGTGAGGCCTGAAGCTTTCTTT. The rearrangement uses TRBV2 and TRBJ1-1; D uncertain. Deletions cut 4 bases from V and 6 bases from J, with 6 bases between. The CDR3 runs to 11 residues. Germline-derived CDR1 and CDR2 are SNHLY and FYNNEI.